This T cell receptor beta chain came from a study of blood T cells in healthy people across ages. The authors ran a second PCR of roughly 6 to 11 cycles using a sample-barcoded 5' primer and a J-beta primer mix. TCRdb called the 5' RACE reads again in MiXCR, with one record for every CDR3 protein. In the table there are around 900,000 distinct CDR3 sequences, about 30% of which are singletons. The V gene lost 3 bases and the J gene lost 2 bases, with 11 bases spanning the gap. Germline assignment: CDR1 SGHRS and CDR2 YFSETQ. The CDR3 loop spans 14 amino acids. The receptor comes from a woman of 80 years or more in good health. This rearrangement joins TRBV5-1 to TRBJ1-1, with D uncertain. The source material was blood. CDR3 coding DNA: TGCGCCAGCAGCTGGGCCGGATATAACACTGAAGCTTTCTTT. Translating gives CASSWAGYNTEAFF. Based on the CDR3 plus reference TRBV5-1 and TRBJ1-1, the full variable domain is KAGVTQTPRYLIKTRGQQVTLSCSPISGHRSVSWYQQTPGQGLQFLFEYFSETQRNKGNFPGRFSGRQFSNSRSEMNVSTLELGDSALYLCASSWAGYNTEAFFGQGTRLTVV.